This T cell receptor (beta chain) comes out of a study of cytomegalovirus exposure and HLA in healthy donors. Study overall: Early released data comprised 80 million or so unique TCRs from HLA-typed donors. In terms of ancestry, the Caucasian-associated cluster contained 81% of the approximately 400 genotyped donors. Regarding the study as a whole: Being productive about 87% or about 30% of the time was typical of most TCR beta V segments in an earlier analysis.

In regard to this clone: Its specificity is unknown.

The study ran its PCR with 60 Vbeta and 13 Jbeta primers. This table comes from immunoSEQ multiplex PCR, and its TCRdb copy is limited to in-frame clones, with some not included. The top ten hold 3% to 3.5% of the sample, which has about 150,000 clones, roughly 80% seen once. Germline loops: CDR1 LGHNT, CDR2 FRNRAP. V lost 3 bases and J 1 base, leaving 6 bases between the germline ends. This CDR3 is built from 13 residues. Sequenced material: PBMCs. This sequence was found in a male donor in good health and CMV-seronegative. The chain joins TRBV12-5 to TRBJ2-5, with unresolved D. CDR3 loop: CASGFRIQETQYF. CDR3 nucleotide sequence: TGTGCTAGTGGTTTCAGGATCCAAGAGACCCAGTACTTC.